What follows are 4 T cell receptor beta chains derived from one specimen sequenced in a study of PD-L1 blockade in urothelial cancer. Profiled with immunoSEQ multiplex PCR; TCRdb holds only in-frame clones, not every one. Among around 70,000 clones listed, roughly 89% were seen once. Specified time point: pretreatment peripheral blood. The material was PBMCs, obtained around atezolizumab (anti-PD-L1) treatment. Receptors originate from a woman between 65 and 79 years old with urothelial cancer.

The V call is TRBV25-1, the J call TRBJ1-2; D might be TRBD1 (6 bases). Trimming took off 2 bases at V and 3 bases at J, with 13 bases between the two ends. This CDR3 region has 15 residues. Germline assignment: CDR1 MGHDK and CDR2 SYGVNS. CDR3: CASSEGGGDHYGYTF. In DNA, the CDR3 is TGTGCCAGCAGTGAAGGCGGGGGCGATCACTATGGCTACACCTTC.

The chain employs TRBV5-1 and TRBJ2-5; 8 bases are shared with TRBD1. The CDR3 has 14 amino acids. J gave up 2 bases and V 4 bases, and 4 bases lay outside the gene matches. In germline, CDR1 is SGHRS, CDR2 YFSETQ. CDR3 nucleotide sequence: TGCGCCAGCAGCACATGGACAGGGCAAGAGACCCAGTACTTC. It yields the protein CASSTWTGQETQYF.

This chain uses TRBV5-6 with TRBJ2-5, with 14 bases aligning to TRBD2. V lost 4 bases to trimming and J lost 9 bases; unmatched junction nucleotides: 20. CDR1 and CDR2 from the germline V gene are SGHDT and YYEEEE. This CDR3 is 19 amino acids long. The CDR3 region is CASSTAGLAGGGGVGAQYF. In DNA, the CDR3 is TGTGCCAGCAGCACCGCAGGACTAGCGGGAGGAGGTGGGGTAGGGGCCCAGTACTTC. Variable domain in full (rest from reference TRBV5-6 and TRBJ2-5): DAGVTQSPTHLIKTRGQQVTLRCSPKSGHDTVSWYQQALGQGPQFIFQYYEEEERQRGNFPDRFSGHQFPNYSSELNVNALLLGDSALYLCASSTAGLAGGGGVGAQYFGPGTRLLVL.

This clone was seen once. The rearrangement uses TRBV18 and TRBJ2-1; 10 bases are shared with TRBD2. J gave up 5 bases and V 1 base, and 17 bases lay outside the gene matches. The CDR3 has 20 amino acids. Per germline, CDR1 KGHSH and CDR2 LQKENI. CDR3 amino acids: CASSPRTMPSGRIWDNEQFF. The DNA for the CDR3 is TGTGCCAGCTCACCACGTACGATGCCTAGCGGGAGAATTTGGGACAATGAGCAGTTCTTC.